This T cell receptor beta chain was sequenced for a study of cytomegalovirus exposure and HLA in healthy donors. This CDR3 region has 12 residues. Germline CDR1 SEHNR, CDR2 FQNEAQ (reference sequence). PCR amplification relied on 60 Vbeta primers (plus 13 Jbeta primers). Clones were sequenced by immunoSEQ multiplex PCR, and TCRdb holds only the in-frame ones, with some missing. The repertoire holds 150,000 to 180,000 clones, with 74% as singletons. Sequencing input: PBMCs. The sequence was collected from a man aged 30 to 45 in good health and CMV-seronegative. The chain joins TRBV7-9 to TRBJ2-5; D possibly corresponds to TRBD1 (6 bases). The CDR3 DNA reads TGTTCCACCTTGTACAGGGAGGAGACCCAGTACTTC. Protein sequence: CSTLYREETQYF.